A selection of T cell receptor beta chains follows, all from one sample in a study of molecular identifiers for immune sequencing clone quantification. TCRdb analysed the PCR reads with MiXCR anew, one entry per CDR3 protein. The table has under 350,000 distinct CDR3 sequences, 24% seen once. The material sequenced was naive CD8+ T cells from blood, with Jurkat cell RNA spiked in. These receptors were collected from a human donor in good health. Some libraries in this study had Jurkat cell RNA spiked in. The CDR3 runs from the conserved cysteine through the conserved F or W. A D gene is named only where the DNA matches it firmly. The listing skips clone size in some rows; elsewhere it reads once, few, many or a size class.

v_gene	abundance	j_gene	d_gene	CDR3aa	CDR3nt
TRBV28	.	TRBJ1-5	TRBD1	CASRRQGFQPQHF	TGTGCCAGCAGGAGACAGGGGTTTCAGCCCCAGCATTTT
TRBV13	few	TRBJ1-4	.	CASSLLSGNEKLFF	TGTGCCAGCAGCTTACTTTCAGGGAATGAAAAACTGTTTTTT
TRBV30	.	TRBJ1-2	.	CAWSVEERLVNGHTF	TGTGCCTGGAGTGTTGAGGAGAGATTGGTCAATGGCCACACCTTC
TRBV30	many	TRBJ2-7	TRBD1	CAWSLGTGDYEQYF	TGTGCCTGGAGTCTCGGGACAGGGGACTACGAGCAGTACTTC
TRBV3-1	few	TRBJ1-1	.	CASSQAGAMNTEAFF	TGTGCCAGCAGCCAAGCAGGAGCCATGAACACTGAAGCTTTCTTT
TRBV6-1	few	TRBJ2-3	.	CAALPLARTDTQYF	TGTGCCGCACTGCCTCTGGCGCGCACAGATACGCAGTATTTT
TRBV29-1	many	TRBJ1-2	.	CSVEGWGQDRYGYTF	TGCAGCGTTGAAGGATGGGGGCAGGATCGGTATGGCTACACCTTC
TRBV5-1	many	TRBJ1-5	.	CASSLSGAENQPQHF	TGCGCCAGCAGCCTTTCGGGGGCCGAGAATCAGCCCCAGCATTTT
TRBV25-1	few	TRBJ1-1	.	CASSRGATEAFF	TGTGCCAGCAGTAGGGGAGCCACTGAAGCTTTCTTT
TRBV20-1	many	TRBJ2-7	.	CSARDLGTTSYEQYF	TGCAGTGCTAGAGATTTAGGGACAACCTCCTACGAGCAGTACTTC
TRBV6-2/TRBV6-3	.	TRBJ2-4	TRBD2	CASRWTSGRFQYF	TGTGCCAGCAGGTGGACTAGCGGGAGATTTCAGTACTTC
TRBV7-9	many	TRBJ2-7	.	CASSPRQRQDEQYF	TGTGCCAGCAGCCCCCGACAGAGACAAGACGAGCAGTACTTC
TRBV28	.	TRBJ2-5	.	CASSSDEGGGGQETQYF	TGTGCCAGCAGTTCCGACGAAGGAGGAGGGGGGCAAGAGACCCAGTACTTC
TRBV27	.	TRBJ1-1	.	CASRSGEPLAEAFF	TGTGCCAGCAGATCGGGGGAGCCGCTAGCAGAAGCTTTCTTT
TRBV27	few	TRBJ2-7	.	CASAYRGGYEQYF	TGTGCCAGCGCATACAGGGGGGGCTACGAGCAGTACTTC
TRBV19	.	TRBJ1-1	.	CASSIVGSGRRDTEAFF	TGTGCCAGTAGTATTGTTGGTTCGGGCAGGCGAGACACTGAAGCTTTCTTT
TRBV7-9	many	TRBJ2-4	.	CASSSGTSRNIQYF	TGTGCCAGCAGCTCCGGGACAAGCCGTAACATTCAGTACTTC
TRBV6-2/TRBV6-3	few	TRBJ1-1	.	CASSYRAGLHTEAFF	TGTGCCAGCAGTTACCGGGCCGGGCTCCACACTGAAGCTTTCTTT
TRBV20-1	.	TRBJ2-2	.	CSAITGNTGELFF	TGCAGTGCTATTACAGGGAACACCGGGGAGCTGTTTTTT
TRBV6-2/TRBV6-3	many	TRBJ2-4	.	CASSPAGTAAKNIQYF	TGTGCCAGCAGCCCTGCCGGGACGGCAGCCAAAAACATTCAGTACTTC
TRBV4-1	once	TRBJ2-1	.	CASSPLPGNEQFF	TGCGCCAGCAGCCCCCTGCCGGGCAATGAGCAGTTCTTC
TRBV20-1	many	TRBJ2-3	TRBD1	CSAKDRELADTQYF	TGCAGTGCTAAGGACAGGGAGCTGGCAGATACGCAGTATTTT
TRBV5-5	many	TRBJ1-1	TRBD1	CASSAGTGSGTEAFF	TGTGCCAGCAGCGCCGGGACAGGGTCGGGCACTGAAGCTTTCTTT
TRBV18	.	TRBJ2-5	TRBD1	CASSPRGQVQETLYF	TGTGCCAGCTCACCAAGGGGACAGGTGCAAGAGACCCTGTACTTC
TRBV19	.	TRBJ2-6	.	CASSGPGTLASSGANVLTF	TGTGCCAGTAGTGGTCCCGGGACATTAGCCTCCTCTGGGGCCAACGTCCTGACTTTC
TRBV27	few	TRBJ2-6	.	CASRTGFSGANVLTF	TGTGCCAGCAGGACAGGATTCTCTGGGGCCAACGTCCTGACTTTC
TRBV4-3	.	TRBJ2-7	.	CASSPRVLGEQYF	TGCGCCAGCAGCCCCCGGGTCTTGGGCGAGCAGTACTTC
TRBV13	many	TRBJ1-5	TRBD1	CASSLGLTGGGQPQHF	TGTGCCAGCAGCTTAGGCCTAACAGGGGGCGGTCAGCCCCAGCATTTT
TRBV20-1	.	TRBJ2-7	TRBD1	CSAANEGASQYF	TGCAGTGCTGCCAACGAGGGGGCGTCGCAGTACTTC
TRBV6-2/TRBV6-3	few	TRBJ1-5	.	CASSSTLDNFRQPQHF	TGTGCCAGCAGTTCGACACTAGACAATTTCCGTCAGCCCCAGCATTTT
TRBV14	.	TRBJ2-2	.	CASSGPDGINTGELFF	TGTGCCAGCAGTGGCCCTGACGGAATAAACACCGGGGAGCTGTTTTTT
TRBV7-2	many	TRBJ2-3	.	CASSQLTSTDTQYF	TGTGCCAGCAGCCAACTGACTAGCACAGATACGCAGTATTTT
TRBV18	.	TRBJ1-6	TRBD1	CASSPARTGTGGSSYNSPLHF	TGTGCCAGCTCACCAGCTCGAACCGGGACAGGGGGAAGCTCCTATAATTCACCCCTCCACTTT
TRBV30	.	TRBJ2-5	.	CAWSGDLQETQYF	TGTGCCTGGTCAGGGGACTTACAAGAGACCCAGTACTTC
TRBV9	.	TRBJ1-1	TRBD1	CASSVVQGANTEAFF	TGTGCCAGCAGCGTAGTTCAGGGGGCGAACACTGAAGCTTTCTTT
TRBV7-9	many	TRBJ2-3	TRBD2	CASSPNSGVLLTQYF	TGTGCCAGCAGCCCTAATAGCGGGGTGTTGTTAACGCAGTATTTT
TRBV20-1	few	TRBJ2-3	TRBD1	CSARRPGQITDTQYF	TGCAGTGCTAGACGCCCGGGACAGATAACAGATACGCAGTATTTT
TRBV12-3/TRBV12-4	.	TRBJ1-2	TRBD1	CASSSGGNGYTF	TGTGCCAGCAGTTCAGGGGGGAATGGCTACACCTTC
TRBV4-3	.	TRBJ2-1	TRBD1	CASSQTSDRVDEQFF	TGCGCCAGCAGCCAAACGTCGGACAGGGTCGATGAGCAGTTCTTC
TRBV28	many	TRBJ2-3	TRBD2	CASTPLLAGGTDTQYF	TGTGCCAGCACTCCCCTACTAGCGGGAGGGACAGATACGCAGTATTTT
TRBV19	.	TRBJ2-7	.	CASSLSYRDHLEYEQYF	TGTGCCAGTAGCCTATCCTACAGGGATCACCTGGAATACGAGCAGTACTTC
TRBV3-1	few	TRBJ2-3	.	CASSQEDDTDTQYF	TGTGCCAGCAGCCAAGAAGATGACACAGATACGCAGTATTTT
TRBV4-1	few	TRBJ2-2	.	CASSQDSLSGELFF	TGCGCCAGCAGCCAAGATAGCCTTTCCGGGGAGCTGTTTTTT
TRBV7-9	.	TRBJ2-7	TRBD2	CASSPRTSGSPSQQYF	TGTGCCAGCAGCCCCCGGACTAGCGGGAGTCCAAGCCAGCAGTACTTC
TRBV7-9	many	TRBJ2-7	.	CASSLVVKGYEQYF	TGTGCCAGCAGCTTAGTAGTTAAGGGGTACGAGCAGTACTTC
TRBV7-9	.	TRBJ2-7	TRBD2	CASSSLSGSSYEQYF	TGTGCCAGCAGCTCACTTAGCGGGAGCTCCTACGAGCAGTACTTC
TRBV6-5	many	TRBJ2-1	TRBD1	CASPHSPGQGYNEQFF	TGTGCCAGTCCTCATTCTCCGGGACAGGGTTACAATGAGCAGTTCTTC
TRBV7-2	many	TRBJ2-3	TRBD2	CASSLERSGDRYTDTQYF	TGTGCCAGCAGCTTAGAACGAAGCGGGGATAGGTACACAGATACGCAGTATTTT
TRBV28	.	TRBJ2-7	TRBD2	CASSSSFRTSVYEQYF	TGTGCCAGCAGTTCTTCCTTTCGGACTAGCGTCTACGAGCAGTACTTC
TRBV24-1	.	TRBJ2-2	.	CATSVNGQAGELFF	TGTGCCACCAGTGTCAACGGACAAGCCGGGGAGCTGTTTTTT
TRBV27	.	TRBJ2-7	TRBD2	CASSPGLAGGRAQYF	TGTGCCAGCAGTCCTGGACTAGCGGGCGGCCGCGCGCAGTACTTC
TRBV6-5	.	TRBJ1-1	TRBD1	CASSHNTGGWTEAFF	TGTGCCAGCAGTCACAATACAGGGGGCTGGACTGAAGCTTTCTTT
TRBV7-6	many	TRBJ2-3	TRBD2	CASSRYGGADTQYF	TGTGCCAGCAGCCGTTATGGGGGGGCAGATACGCAGTATTTT
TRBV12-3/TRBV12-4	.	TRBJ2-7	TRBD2	CASRRTSGPPYEQYF	TGTGCCAGCAGACGGACTAGCGGGCCCCCCTACGAGCAGTACTTC
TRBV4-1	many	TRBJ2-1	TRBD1	CASSQVWGTGGDEQFF	TGCGCCAGCAGCCAAGTTTGGGGGACAGGGGGTGATGAGCAGTTCTTC
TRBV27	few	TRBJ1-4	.	CASSLTNRDEKLFF	TGTGCCAGCAGTTTAACCAACAGGGATGAAAAACTGTTTTTT
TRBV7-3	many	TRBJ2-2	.	CASSLLGGPGELFF	TGTGCCAGCAGTTTACTGGGGGGCCCCGGGGAGCTGTTTTTT